Reported below is one TCR beta chain. The antigen remains undetermined. This record comes from a study of CXCR3-negative and CXCR3-positive naive CD8 T cells. Study overall: For each library, about 1.5 +/- 0.3 million TRB reads were obtained, around 140 million in total. Study-wide points: Similar TRBV-TRBJ usage characterized naive CXCR3-negative and CXCR3-positive cells; memory cells differed. Much lower diversity was found in memory CD8+ cells, while both naive subsets had comparably high diversity. Against CXCR3-negative naive cells, CXCR3-positive naive cells showed more hydrophobic TRB CDR3s.

Germline-derived CDR1 and CDR2 are LGHNA and YNFKEQ. The CDR3 consists of 14 residues. 5' RACE that incorporated UMI labels was used to prepare the TRB cDNA libraries. From the 5' RACE reads, TCRdb lists one entry per CDR3 protein and no DNA. Its listing shows about 89,000 distinct CDR3 sequences. The chain links TRBV4-2 to TRBJ1-1. The sequenced sample consisted of naive CXCR3+ CD8+ T cells from blood. As for subset: CD45RO-CCR7+CD27+CD95- naive CD8+ T cells expressing CXCR3 (TNR3+). This TCR was sampled from a human donor in good health. Some clones in this sample may be carry-over from other donors' samples. CDR3 in amino acids: CASSQSDLNTEAFF.